The TCR beta chain under discussion was sequenced for a study of radiotherapy plus CTLA-4 blockade in lung cancer. The overall study: The study recorded objective responses in 15% to 20% of patients and disease control in 31%.

The CDR3 extends over 14 amino acids. The germline V gene encodes CDR1 MNHEY and CDR2 SVGAGI. With 6 bases removed from V and 8 bases from J, the gap between germline ends came to 17 bases. Findings and limits, study-wide: Reportedly, early blood T cell clone dynamics best predicted response, with interferon-beta. Researchers report tumor-derived TCR clones expanding in blood after radiotherapy plus ipilimumab.

A remark on this clone: Its antigen is not known.

Assay used: immunoSEQ multiplex PCR; TCRdb lists only in-frame clones, some missing. The sample yields roughly 120,000 clones, 81% seen once. The chain has TRBV6-5 and TRBJ1-3; a possible D gene is TRBD1 (5 bases). This sequence was found in a human donor with non-small cell lung cancer that progressed on radiotherapy plus ipilimumab. Some clones in this sample may be carry-over from other donors' samples. The specimen was peripheral blood, collected from a patient treated with radiotherapy plus ipilimumab. The CDR3 region has the DNA TGTGCCAGCAGGGCAGGGTCGACGGCGGACACCATATATTTT. Its protein is CASRAGSTADTIYF.